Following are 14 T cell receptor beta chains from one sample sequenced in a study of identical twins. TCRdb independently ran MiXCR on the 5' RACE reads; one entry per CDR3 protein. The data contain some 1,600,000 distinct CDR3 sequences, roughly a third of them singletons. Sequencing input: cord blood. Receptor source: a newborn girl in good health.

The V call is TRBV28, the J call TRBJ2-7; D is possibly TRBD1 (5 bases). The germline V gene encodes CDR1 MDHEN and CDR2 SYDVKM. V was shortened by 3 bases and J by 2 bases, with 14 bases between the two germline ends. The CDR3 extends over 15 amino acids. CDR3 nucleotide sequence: TGTGCCAGCAGTTTTCAGGGTGTATCCACCTACGAGCAGTACTTC. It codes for CASSFQGVSTYEQYF.

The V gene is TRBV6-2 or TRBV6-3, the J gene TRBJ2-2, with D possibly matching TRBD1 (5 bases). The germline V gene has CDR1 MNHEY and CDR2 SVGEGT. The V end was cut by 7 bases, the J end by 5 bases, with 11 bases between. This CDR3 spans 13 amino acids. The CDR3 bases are TGTGCCAGCACTTCCCCAGGGACCGGGGAGCTGTTTTTT. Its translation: CASTSPGTGELFF.

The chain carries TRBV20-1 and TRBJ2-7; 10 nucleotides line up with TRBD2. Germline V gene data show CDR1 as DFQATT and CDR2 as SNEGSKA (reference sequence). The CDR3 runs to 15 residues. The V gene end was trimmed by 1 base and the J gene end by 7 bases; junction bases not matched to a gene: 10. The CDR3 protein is CSARVSGGYRNEQYF. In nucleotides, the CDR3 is TGCAGTGCTAGAGTTAGCGGGGGGTATCGCAATGAGCAGTACTTC.

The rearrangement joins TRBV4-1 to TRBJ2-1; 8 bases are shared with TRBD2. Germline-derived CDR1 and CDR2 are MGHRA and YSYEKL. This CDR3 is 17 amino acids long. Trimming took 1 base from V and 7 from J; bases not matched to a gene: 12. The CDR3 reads CASSQVFVSGGWNEQFF. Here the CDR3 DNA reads TGCGCCAGCAGCCAAGTTTTCGTGTCGGGGGGGTGGAATGAGCAGTTCTTC.

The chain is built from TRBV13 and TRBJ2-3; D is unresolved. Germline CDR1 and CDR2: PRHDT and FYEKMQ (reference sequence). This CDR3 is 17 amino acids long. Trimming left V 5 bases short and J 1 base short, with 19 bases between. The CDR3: CASSRPDRAQGTDTQYF. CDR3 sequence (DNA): TGTGCCAGCAGCCGCCCGGATAGGGCGCAAGGCACAGATACGCAGTATTTT.

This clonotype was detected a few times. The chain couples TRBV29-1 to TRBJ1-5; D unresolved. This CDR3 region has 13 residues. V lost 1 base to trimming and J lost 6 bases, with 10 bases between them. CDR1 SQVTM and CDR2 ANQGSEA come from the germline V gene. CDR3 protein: CSVEGAPGQPQHF. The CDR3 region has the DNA TGCAGCGTTGAAGGCGCCCCGGGTCAGCCCCAGCATTTT.

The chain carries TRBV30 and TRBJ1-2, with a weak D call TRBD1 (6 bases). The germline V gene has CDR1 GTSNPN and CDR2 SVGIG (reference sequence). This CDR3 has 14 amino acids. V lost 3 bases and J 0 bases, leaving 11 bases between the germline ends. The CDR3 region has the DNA TGTGCCTGGAGGACTGGGACAACTAACTATGGCTACACCTTC. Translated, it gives CAWRTGTTNYGYTF. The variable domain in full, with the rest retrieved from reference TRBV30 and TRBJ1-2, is SQTIHQWPATLVQPVGSPLSLECTVEGTSNPNLYWYRQAAGRGLQLLFYSVGIGQISSEVPQNLSASRPQDRQFILSSKKLLLSDSGFYLCAWRTGTTNYGYTFGSGTRLTVV.

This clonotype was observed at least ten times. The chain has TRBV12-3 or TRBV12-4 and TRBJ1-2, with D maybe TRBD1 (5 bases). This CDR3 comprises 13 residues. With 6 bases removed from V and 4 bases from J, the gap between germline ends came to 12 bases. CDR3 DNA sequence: TGTGCCAGCAGCCGCGGTGGGGCCTATGGCTACACCTTC. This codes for CASSRGGAYGYTF.

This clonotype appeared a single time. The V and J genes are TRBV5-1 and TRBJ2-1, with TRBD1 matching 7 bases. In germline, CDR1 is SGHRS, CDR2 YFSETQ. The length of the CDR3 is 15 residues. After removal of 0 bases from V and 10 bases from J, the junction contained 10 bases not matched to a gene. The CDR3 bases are TGCGCCAGCAGCTTGGGAGACAGGGAAATGGACGAGCAGTTCTTC. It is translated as CASSLGDREMDEQFF.

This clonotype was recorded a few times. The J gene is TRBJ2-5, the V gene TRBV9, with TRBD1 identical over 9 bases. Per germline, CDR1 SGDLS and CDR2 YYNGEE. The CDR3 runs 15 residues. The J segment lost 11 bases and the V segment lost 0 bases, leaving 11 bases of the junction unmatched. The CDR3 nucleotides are TGTGCCAGCAGCGTAGAAATGGGGACAGGGAAAAAGCAGTACTTC. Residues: CASSVEMGTGKKQYF.

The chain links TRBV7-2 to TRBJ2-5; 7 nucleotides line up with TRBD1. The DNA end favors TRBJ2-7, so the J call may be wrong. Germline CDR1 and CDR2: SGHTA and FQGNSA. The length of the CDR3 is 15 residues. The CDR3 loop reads CASSQTRDRAYEQYF. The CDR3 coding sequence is TGTGCCAGCAGCCAGACGAGGGACAGAGCCTACGAGCAGTACTTC.

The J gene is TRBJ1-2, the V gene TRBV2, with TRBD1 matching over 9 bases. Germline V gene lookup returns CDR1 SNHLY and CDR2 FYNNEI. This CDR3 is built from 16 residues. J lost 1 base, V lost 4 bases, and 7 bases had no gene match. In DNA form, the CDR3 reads TGTGCCAGCAGTGGAGGACAGGGGAAGGGTAACTATGGCTACACCTTC. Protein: CASSGGQGKGNYGYTF.

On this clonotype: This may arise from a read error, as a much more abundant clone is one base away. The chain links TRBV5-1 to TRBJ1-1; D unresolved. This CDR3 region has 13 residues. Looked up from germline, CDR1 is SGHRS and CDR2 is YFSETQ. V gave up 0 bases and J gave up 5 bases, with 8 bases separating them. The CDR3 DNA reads TGCGCCAGCAGCTTGGTTGATGAAACTGAAGCTTTCTTT. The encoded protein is CASSLVDETEAFF.

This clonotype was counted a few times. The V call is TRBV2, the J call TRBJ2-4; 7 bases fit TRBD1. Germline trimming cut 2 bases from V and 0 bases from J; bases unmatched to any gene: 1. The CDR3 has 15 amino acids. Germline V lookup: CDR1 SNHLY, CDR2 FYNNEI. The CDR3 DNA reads TGTGCCAGCAGTGAACCAGGGGGAGCCAAAAACATTCAGTACTTC. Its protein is CASSEPGGAKNIQYF.